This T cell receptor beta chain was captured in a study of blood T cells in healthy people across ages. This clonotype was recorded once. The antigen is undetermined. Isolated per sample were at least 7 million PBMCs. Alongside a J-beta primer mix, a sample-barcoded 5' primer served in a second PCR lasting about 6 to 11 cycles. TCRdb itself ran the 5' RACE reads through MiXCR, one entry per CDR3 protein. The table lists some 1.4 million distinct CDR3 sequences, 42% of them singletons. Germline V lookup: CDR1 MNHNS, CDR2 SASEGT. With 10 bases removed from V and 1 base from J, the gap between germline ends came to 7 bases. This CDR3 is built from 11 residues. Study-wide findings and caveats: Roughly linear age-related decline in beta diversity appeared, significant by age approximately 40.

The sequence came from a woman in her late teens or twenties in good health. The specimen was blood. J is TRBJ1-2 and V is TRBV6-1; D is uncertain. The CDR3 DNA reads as TGTGCCAACAATCTTAACTATGGCTACACCTTC. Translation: CANNLNYGYTF.